This TCR beta chain was recovered during a study of Ad26.COV2.S vaccination and SARS-CoV-2 variants. Regarding the study as a whole: Reported post-vaccination CD8+ and CD4+ T cell responses to spike showed substantial breadth.

In regard to this clone: What it binds is unknown.

Data came from immunoSEQ multiplex PCR; TCRdb stores just in-frame clones and leaves some out. The sample records 410,000 or so clones, 92% being singletons. Sample treatment: around 19 received Ad26.COV2.S at low or high dose, single or two shots; about 5 received placebo; per-sample allocation not given. Specimen acquisition occurred on day 63 following the initial vaccine or placebo injection. The study used a vaccine consisting of an Ad26 vector that expressed Wuhan-strain SARS-CoV-2 spike. This TCR was sampled from a person between 18 and 59 years old who received the Ad26.COV2.S COVID-19 vaccine or a placebo. The specimen was peripheral blood, collected in a trial of Ad26.COV2.S vaccine versus placebo.

CDR3 coding DNA: TGTGCCAGCGCGCTGGGGGGGGCGAGTACTGAAGCTTTCTTT. Translated, it gives CASALGGASTEAFF. The chain recombines TRBV28 with TRBJ1-1; maybe TRBD1 (6 bases). Germline assignment: CDR1 MDHEN and CDR2 SYDVKM. Trimming took off 8 bases at V and 5 bases at J, with 18 bases between the two ends. The CDR3 runs 14 residues.